Shown below are 6 T cell receptor beta chains from a single sample sequenced in a study of response to subunit inactivated influenza vaccine. Via MiXCR, TCRdb re-called the RT-PCR reads, giving one row per CDR3 protein. The table lists more than 500,000 distinct CDR3 sequences, roughly 10% of them singletons. The data were also submitted as part of a second study, on T cells expressing NK-cell markers. From that second work: UMI-tagged 5'RACE template switching yielded the TCR beta cDNA.

The sequencing here drew on PBMCs from blood, taken on the day of vaccination. All receptors derive from a man between 50 and 59 years old who received an inactivated influenza vaccine.

The chain is built from TRBV5-1 and TRBJ1-1, with D unresolved. This CDR3 is built from 14 residues. Trimming pared 0 bases from V and 10 bases from J, leaving 16 bases between. Germline V gene data show CDR1 as SGHRS and CDR2 as YFSETQ. CDR3 region: CASSLDPGRGAAFF. The CDR3 nucleotides are TGCGCCAGCAGCTTGGATCCGGGGAGAGGTGCAGCTTTCTTT.

This clonotype was found many times. V is TRBV29-1 and J is TRBJ2-2; D is perhaps TRBD1 (6 bases). The CDR3 is 15 amino acids. Trimming removed 6 bases from V and 5 bases from J, with 19 bases in between. Germline CDR1 is SQVTM and CDR2 is ANQGSEA. The CDR3 region has the DNA TGCAGCGTCTCGATTACAGGGTTTCAGACCGGGGAGCTGTTTTTT. Translation gives CSVSITGFQTGELFF.

The chain links TRBV2 to TRBJ2-1, with D possibly being TRBD1 (6 bases). CDR1 SNHLY and CDR2 FYNNEI come from the germline V gene. Trimming cost V 0 bases and J 6 bases, with 9 bases left between them. This CDR3 region has 14 residues. The CDR3 DNA sequence: TGTGCCAGCAGTGAAGCGCAGGGGTCCAATGAGCAGTTCTTC. Its protein is CASSEAQGSNEQFF.

This clonotype was detected a few times. The chain is built from TRBV3-1 and TRBJ2-7; 7 nucleotides match TRBD1. This CDR3 has 13 residues. J lost 7 bases, V lost 1 base, and 4 bases had no gene match. Looked up from germline, CDR1 is LGHDT and CDR2 is YNNKEL (reference sequence). CDR3 amino acids: CASSQGPGGEQYF. The CDR3 bases are TGTGCCAGCAGCCAAGGTCCAGGGGGAGAGCAGTACTTC.

The CDR3 DNA is TGCAGCGCGCGACAGGGTGAGGTTAACGAGCAGTACTTC. This encodes CSARQGEVNEQYF. V is TRBV29-1 and J is TRBJ2-7, with 7 bases identical to TRBD1. The CDR3 has 13 amino acids. Germline trimming cut 7 bases from V and 5 bases from J; bases unmatched to any gene: 11. Germline V CDR1 and CDR2: SQVTM, ANQGSEA.

This clonotype has ten or more counts. The rearrangement joins TRBV7-2 to TRBJ1-1; 9 bases fit TRBD1. This CDR3 has 14 amino acids. The germline V gene has CDR1 SGHTA and CDR2 FQGNSA. Trimming at V came to 5 bases and at J to 7 bases, leaving 8 bases not matched to a gene. The CDR3 bases are TGTGCCAGCAGCAATAACAGGGGGCAGGGTGAAGCTTTCTTT. The encoded protein is CASSNNRGQGEAFF. Filled out from reference TRBV7-2 and TRBJ1-1, the complete variable domain reads GAGVSQSPSNKVTEKGKDVELRCDPISGHTALYWYRQSLGQGLEFLIYFQGNSAPDKSGLPSDRFSAERTGGSVSTLTIQRTQQEDSAVYLCASSNNRGQGEAFFGQGTRLTVV.